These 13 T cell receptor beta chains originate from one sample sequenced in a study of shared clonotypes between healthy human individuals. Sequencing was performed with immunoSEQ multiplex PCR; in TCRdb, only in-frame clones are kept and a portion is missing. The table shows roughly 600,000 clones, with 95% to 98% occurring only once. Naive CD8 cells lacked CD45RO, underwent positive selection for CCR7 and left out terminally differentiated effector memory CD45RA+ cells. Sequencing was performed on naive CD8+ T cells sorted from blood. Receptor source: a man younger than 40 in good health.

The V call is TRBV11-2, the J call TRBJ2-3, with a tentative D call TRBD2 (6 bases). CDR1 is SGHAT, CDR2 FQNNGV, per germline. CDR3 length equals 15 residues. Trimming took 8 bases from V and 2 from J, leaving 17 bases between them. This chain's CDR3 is CASDNLAQTTDTQYF. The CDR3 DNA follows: TGTGCCAGCGACAATCTAGCGCAAACCACAGATACGCAGTATTTT.

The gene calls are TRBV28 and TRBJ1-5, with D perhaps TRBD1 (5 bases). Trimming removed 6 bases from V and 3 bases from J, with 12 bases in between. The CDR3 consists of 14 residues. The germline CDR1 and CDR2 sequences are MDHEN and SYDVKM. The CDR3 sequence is CASRLGGINQPQHF. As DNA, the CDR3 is TGTGCCAGCAGACTCGGGGGGATCAATCAGCCCCAGCATTTT.

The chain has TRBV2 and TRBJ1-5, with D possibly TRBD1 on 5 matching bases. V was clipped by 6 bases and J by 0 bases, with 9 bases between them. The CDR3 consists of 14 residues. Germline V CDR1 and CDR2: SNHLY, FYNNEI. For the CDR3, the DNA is TGTGCCAGCAGAGGGGCAGGTAGCAATCAGCCCCAGCATTTT. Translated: CASRGAGSNQPQHF.

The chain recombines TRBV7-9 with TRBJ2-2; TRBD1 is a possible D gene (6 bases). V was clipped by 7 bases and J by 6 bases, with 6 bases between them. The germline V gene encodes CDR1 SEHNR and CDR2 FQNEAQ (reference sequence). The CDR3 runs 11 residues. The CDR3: CASKGAGELFF. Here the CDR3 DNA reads TGTGCCAGCAAGGGGGCCGGGGAGCTGTTTTTT.

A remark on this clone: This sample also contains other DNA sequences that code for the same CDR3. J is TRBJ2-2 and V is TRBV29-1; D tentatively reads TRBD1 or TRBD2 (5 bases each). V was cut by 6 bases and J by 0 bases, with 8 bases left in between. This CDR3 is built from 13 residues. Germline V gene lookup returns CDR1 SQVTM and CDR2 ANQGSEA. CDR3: CSVGTANTGELFF. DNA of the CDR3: TGCAGCGTGGGGACGGCGAACACCGGGGAGCTGTTTTTT.

CDR3 residues: CASSPGTGHNEQFF. The DNA of the CDR3 is TGTGCCAGCAGCCCCGGTACAGGACACAATGAGCAGTTCTTC. The gene calls are TRBV11-2 and TRBJ2-1, with D possibly TRBD1 on 5 matching bases. The CDR3 totals 14 residues. V was trimmed by 5 bases and J by 5 bases, leaving 13 bases between them. Germline V gene lookup returns CDR1 SGHAT and CDR2 FQNNGV. The full variable domain, rest sourced from reference TRBV11-2 and TRBJ2-1, is EAGVAQSPRYKIIEKRQSVAFWCNPISGHATLYWYQQILGQGPKLLIQFQNNGVVDDSQLPKDRFSAERLKGVDSTLKIQPAKLEDSAVYLCASSPGTGHNEQFFGPGTRLTVL.

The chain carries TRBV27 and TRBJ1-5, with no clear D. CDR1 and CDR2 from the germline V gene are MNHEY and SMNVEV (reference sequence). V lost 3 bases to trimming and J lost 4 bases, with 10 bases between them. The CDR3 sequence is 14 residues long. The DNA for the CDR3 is TGTGCCAGCAGTTTGTACCAAGGGAATCAGCCCCAGCATTTT. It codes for CASSLYQGNQPQHF.

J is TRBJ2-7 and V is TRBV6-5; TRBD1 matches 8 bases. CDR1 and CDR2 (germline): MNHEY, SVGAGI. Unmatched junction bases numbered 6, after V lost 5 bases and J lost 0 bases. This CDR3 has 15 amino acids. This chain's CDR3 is CASSIGTGYSYEQYF. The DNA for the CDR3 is TGTGCCAGCAGTATTGGGACAGGCTACTCCTACGAGCAGTACTTC.

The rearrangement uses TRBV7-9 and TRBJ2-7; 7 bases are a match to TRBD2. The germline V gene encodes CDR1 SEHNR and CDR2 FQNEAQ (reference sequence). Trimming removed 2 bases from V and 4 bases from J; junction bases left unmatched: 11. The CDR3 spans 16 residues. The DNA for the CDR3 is TGTGCCAGCAGCTTACTGGCGGGAGATTTATTGTACGAGCAGTACTTC. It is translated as CASSLLAGDLLYEQYF.

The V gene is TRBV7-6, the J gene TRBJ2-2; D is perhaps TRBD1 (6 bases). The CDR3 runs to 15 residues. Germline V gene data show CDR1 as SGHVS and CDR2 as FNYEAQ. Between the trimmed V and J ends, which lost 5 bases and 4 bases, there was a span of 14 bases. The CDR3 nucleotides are TGTGCCAGCAGCCGTCCTTGGGGGCGCACCGGGGAGCTGTTTTTT. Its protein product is CASSRPWGRTGELFF.

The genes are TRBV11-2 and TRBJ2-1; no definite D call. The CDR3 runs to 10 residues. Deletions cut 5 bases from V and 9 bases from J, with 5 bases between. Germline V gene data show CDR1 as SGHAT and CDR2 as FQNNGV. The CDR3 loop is CASSDREQFF. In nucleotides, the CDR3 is TGTGCCAGCAGCGATCGTGAGCAGTTCTTC.

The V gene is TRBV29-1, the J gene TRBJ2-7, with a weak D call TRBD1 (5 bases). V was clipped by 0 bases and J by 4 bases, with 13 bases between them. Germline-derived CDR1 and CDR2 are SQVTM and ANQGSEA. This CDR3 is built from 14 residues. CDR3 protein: CSVEDGQGLYEQYF. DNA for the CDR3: TGCAGCGTTGAAGACGGTCAGGGTTTGTACGAGCAGTACTTC.

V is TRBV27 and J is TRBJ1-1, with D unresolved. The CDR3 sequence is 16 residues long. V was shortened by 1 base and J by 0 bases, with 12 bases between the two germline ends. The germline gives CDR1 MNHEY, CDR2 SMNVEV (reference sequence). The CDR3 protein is CASSLLAEALNTEAFF. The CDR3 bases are TGTGCCAGCAGTTTATTGGCAGAAGCCCTGAACACTGAAGCTTTCTTT.